The rows below give T cell receptor beta chains drawn from one sample of a study of blood T cell repertoires in COVID-19. Profiled with immunoSEQ multiplex PCR; TCRdb holds only in-frame clones, not every one. There are about 270,000 clones in the sample; 70% to 90% occur only once, and around 2.5% lies in the top ten. The sample was peripheral blood. Receptors originate from a woman between 45 and 60 years old with acute or convalescent COVID-19. CDR3s include the opening cysteine and the closing phenylalanine or tryptophan. Each record gives: V gene, D gene, clone size, J gene, CDR3 protein, CDR3 DNA. A D gene is named only where the DNA matches it firmly. The size field is filled for only some rows; it gives once, few, many or a size class.

TRBV5-4	TRBD2	NA	TRBJ2-5	CASTLRTGGETQYF	TGTGCCAGCACCCTTAGGACGGGAGGGGAGACCCAGTACTTC
TRBV18	TRBD1	NA	TRBJ1-6	CASSPDRVSPLHF	TGTGCCAGCTCCCCGGACAGGGTATCACCCCTCCACTTT
TRBV19	NA	NA	TRBJ2-6	CASSIPGSSGANVLTF	TGTGCCAGTAGTATACCGGGAAGCTCTGGGGCCAACGTCCTGACTTTC
TRBV20-1	NA	NA	TRBJ1-2	CSASFGTGNYGYTF	TGCAGTGCTAGTTTTGGCACGGGAAACTATGGCTACACCTTC
TRBV12-3/TRBV12-4	TRBD1	NA	TRBJ1-1	CASSLTGFTEAFF	TGTGCCAGCAGTTTGACAGGGTTCACTGAAGCTTTCTTT
TRBV15	NA	NA	TRBJ2-5	CATSRSQATQYF	TGTGCCACCAGCCGCAGCCAGGCGACCCAGTACTTC
TRBV18	NA	NA	TRBJ1-5	CASSPGFGRDSNQPQHF	TGTGCCAGCTCGCCGGGATTCGGACGGGATAGCAATCAGCCCCAGCATTTT
TRBV10-3	NA	few	TRBJ2-3	CAIRVSFTTDTQYF	TGTGCCATCAGGGTCTCTTTCACAACGGATACGCAGTATTTT
TRBV30	TRBD1	NA	TRBJ2-5	CAWSDWDSQETQYF	TGTGCCTGGAGTGATTGGGACAGCCAAGAGACCCAGTACTTC
TRBV7-9	NA	NA	TRBJ1-4	CASSLSSGYEKLFF	TGTGCCAGCAGCTTATCGTCAGGGTATGAAAAACTGTTTTTT
TRBV9	TRBD2	many	TRBJ2-7	CASSLSGRLDEQYF	TGTGCCAGCAGCTTAAGCGGGAGGCTCGACGAGCAGTACTTC
TRBV6-4	TRBD2	NA	TRBJ2-1	CASRAGGPYNEQFF	TGTGCCAGCAGGGCGGGAGGGCCCTACAACGAGCAGTTCTTC